This T cell receptor (beta chain) was sequenced for a study of T cells in Graves' hyperthyroidism and ophthalmopathy. About the research overall: Initial diagnosis, before any treatment, was when peripheral blood was collected.

The CDR3 contains 14 residues. The V gene's germline CDR1 is LNHNV and CDR2 YYDKDF (reference sequence). V was trimmed by 6 bases and J by 4 bases, leaving 15 bases between them. Patients showing uncontrolled infection, other autoimmune disease, pregnancy or lactation were ineligible. Amplification yielded TCR beta CDR3 regions, with RNA transcripts as the source. An initial round of RT-PCR targeting the TCR CDR3 relied on the HTBI primer set. One entry per CDR3 protein results from TCRdb running MiXCR on the multiplex PCR reads. Counted here are about 720,000 distinct CDR3 sequences, 18% occurring once; the ten biggest clones make up approximately 16%.

The sample consisted of blood. This TCR was sampled from a woman between 45 and 60 years old with Graves' hyperthyroidism that later progressed to Graves' ophthalmopathy. This chain links TRBV15 with TRBJ2-5; D is tentatively TRBD1 or TRBD2 (6 bases each). CDR3 nucleotide sequence: TGTGCCACCAGGCCTTCGGGGGCCGGAGAGACCCAGTACTTC. Translating gives CATRPSGAGETQYF.